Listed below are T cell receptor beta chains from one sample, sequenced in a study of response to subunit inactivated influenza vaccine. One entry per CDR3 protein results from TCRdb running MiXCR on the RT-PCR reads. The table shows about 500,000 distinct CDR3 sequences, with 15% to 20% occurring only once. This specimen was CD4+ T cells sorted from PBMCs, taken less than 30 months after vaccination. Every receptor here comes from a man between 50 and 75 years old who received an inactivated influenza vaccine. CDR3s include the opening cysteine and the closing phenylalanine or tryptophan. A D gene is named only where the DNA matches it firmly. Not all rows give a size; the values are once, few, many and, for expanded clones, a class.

CSAVDTYEQYF | TGCAGTGCGGTGGACACCTACGAGCAGTACTTC | - | - | TRBJ2-7 | TRBV20-1 | 11
CASREPADNEQFF | TGCGCCAGCAGAGAGCCGGCGGACAATGAGCAGTTCTTC | - | - | TRBJ2-1 | TRBV5-1 | 13
CSEQTGTANTEAFF | TGCAGTGAACAAACCGGGACGGCGAACACTGAAGCTTTCTTT | - | - | TRBJ1-1 | TRBV20-1 | 14
CASSRDNTYEQYF | TGCGCCAGCAGTCGGGACAATACCTACGAGCAGTACTTC | - | - | TRBJ2-7 | TRBV10-1 | 13
CASSFLADPTDTQYF | TGTGCCAGCAGCTTTTTAGCGGATCCCACAGATACGCAGTATTTT | few | - | TRBJ2-3 | TRBV11-2 | 15
CASSKVGENTEAFF | TGTGCCAGCAGTAAGGTAGGAGAGAACACTGAAGCTTTCTTT | - | - | TRBJ1-1 | TRBV12-3/TRBV12-4 | 14
CASRQGSWSEQFF | TGTGCCAGCCGACAGGGTTCGTGGAGTGAGCAGTTCTTC | many | TRBD1 | TRBJ2-1 | TRBV12-3/TRBV12-4 | 13
CASRTGTSHNSPLHF | TGTGCCAGCAGAACCGGGACATCTCATAATTCACCCCTCCACTTT | many | - | TRBJ1-6 | TRBV2 | 15
CASSRNQGAGQFF | TGTGCCAGCAGCCGAAACCAGGGGGCGGGGCAGTTCTTC | many | TRBD1 | TRBJ2-1 | TRBV12-3/TRBV12-4 | 13
CAISEGSSVTDTQYF | TGTGCCATCAGTGAAGGGTCTTCTGTCACAGATACGCAGTATTTT | many | - | TRBJ2-3 | TRBV10-3 | 15
CSATGTNNSPLHF | TGCAGTGCTACCGGGACGAATAATTCACCCCTCCACTTT | - | - | TRBJ1-6 | TRBV20-1 | 13
CASSPHGGDRETQYF | TGTGCCAGCAGTCCTCACGGAGGGGACAGGGAGACCCAGTACTTC | few | TRBD1 | TRBJ2-5 | TRBV11-3 | 15
CSARDYSGGVSYNEQFF | TGCAGTGCTAGAGATTATAGCGGGGGGGTCTCCTACAATGAGCAGTTCTTC | few | TRBD2 | TRBJ2-1 | TRBV20-1 | 17
CSVLGSRPYEQYF | TGCAGCGTTCTAGGGAGTCGACCCTACGAGCAGTACTTC | - | - | TRBJ2-7 | TRBV29-1 | 13
CASSFGGLDNEQFF | TGTGCCAGCAGCTTTGGGGGACTAGACAATGAGCAGTTCTTC | - | TRBD2 | TRBJ2-1 | TRBV7-3 | 14
CSARDSLNSYNEQFF | TGCAGTGCTAGAGATTCACTAAACTCCTACAATGAGCAGTTCTTC | - | - | TRBJ2-1 | TRBV20-1 | 15
CASSQGILFTDTQYF | TGTGCCAGCAGCCAAGGCATTCTCTTCACAGATACGCAGTATTTT | - | - | TRBJ2-3 | TRBV4-2 | 15
CASTKDQGGGYTF | TGTGCCAGCACCAAGGACCAGGGGGGTGGCTACACCTTC | once | TRBD1 | TRBJ1-2 | TRBV12-3/TRBV12-4 | 13
CASSSGILAGGTEQFF | TGCGCCAGCAGCTCTGGTATACTAGCGGGGGGGACTGAGCAGTTCTTC | - | TRBD2 | TRBJ2-1 | TRBV5-1 | 16
CASSHTGGNTIYF | TGCGCCAGCAGCCACACGGGAGGAAACACCATATATTTT | - | - | TRBJ1-3 | TRBV4-3 | 13
CSASRGPVNNEQFF | TGCAGTGCTAGTCGGGGGCCCGTAAACAATGAGCAGTTCTTC | - | - | TRBJ2-1 | TRBV20-1 | 14
CASSFSRETQYF | TGCGCCAGCAGCTTCTCCCGTGAGACCCAGTACTTC | many | - | TRBJ2-5 | TRBV5-1 | 12
CAISESRQTRGEQYF | TGTGCCATCAGTGAGTCCCGTCAGACGAGGGGAGAGCAGTACTTC | few | - | TRBJ2-7 | TRBV10-3 | 15
CASLQGRGGTGELFF | TGCGCCAGTCTACAGGGCCGAGGAGGCACCGGGGAGCTGTTTTTT | few | - | TRBJ2-2 | TRBV5-1 | 15
CASSWGTSGKDTQYF | TGCGCCAGCAGCTGGGGGACTAGCGGGAAAGATACGCAGTATTTT | - | TRBD2 | TRBJ2-3 | TRBV5-1 | 15
CASRSSGGRPEAFF | TGTGCCAGCAGATCTTCAGGGGGAAGACCTGAAGCTTTCTTT | few | TRBD1 | TRBJ1-1 | TRBV11-2 | 14
CSARTSGPSYNEQFF | TGCAGTGCTAGGACTAGCGGACCTTCCTACAATGAGCAGTTCTTC | - | TRBD2 | TRBJ2-1 | TRBV20-1 | 15
CASSGLATGYYEQYF | TGTGCCAGCAGTGGACTAGCGACTGGATACTACGAGCAGTACTTC | few | TRBD2 | TRBJ2-7 | TRBV12-3/TRBV12-4 | 15
CASSQDLSIGEQYF | TGTGCCAGCAGCCAAGATTTGTCGATCGGCGAGCAGTACTTC | many | - | TRBJ2-7 | TRBV4-2 | 14
CASSKEVGLSVYNEQFF | TGTGCCAGCAGCAAAGAGGTTGGACTTTCCGTCTACAATGAGCAGTTCTTC | once | - | TRBJ2-1 | TRBV3-1 | 17
CASSPTWTETYGYTF | TGTGCCAGCAGCCCAACTTGGACGGAGACCTATGGCTACACCTTC | - | - | TRBJ1-2 | TRBV7-2 | 15
CASSLVGETQYF | TGTGCCAGCAGCTTAGTTGGAGAGACCCAGTACTTC | many | - | TRBJ2-5 | TRBV7-9 | 12
CASSLTTLNTEAFF | TGTGCCAGCAGCTTGACGACGTTGAACACTGAAGCTTTCTTT | - | - | TRBJ1-1 | TRBV7-2 | 14
CASSPTGNTIYF | TGTGCCAGCAGCCCAACCGGAAACACCATATATTTT | once | - | TRBJ1-3 | TRBV3-1 | 12
CASSGRLTGGKETQYF | TGTGCCAGCAGTGGCAGATTGACAGGGGGGAAAGAGACCCAGTACTTC | - | TRBD1 | TRBJ2-5 | TRBV2 | 16
CSARGLAGSEQYF | TGCAGTGCTAGAGGACTAGCGGGAAGCGAGCAGTACTTC | few | TRBD2 | TRBJ2-7 | TRBV20-1 | 13
CSATQGFSNQPQHF | TGCAGTGCGACTCAGGGGTTTAGCAATCAGCCCCAGCATTTT | - | - | TRBJ1-5 | TRBV20-1 | 14
CASRFLLSGAGANVLTF | TGTGCCAGCAGGTTCTTGTTGTCGGGGGCTGGGGCCAACGTCCTGACTTTC | few | - | TRBJ2-6 | TRBV11-2 | 17
CAISGTGDEQYF | TGTGCCATCAGTGGGACAGGGGACGAGCAGTACTTC | few | TRBD1 | TRBJ2-7 | TRBV10-3 | 12
CASSLIAREQFF | TGTGCCAGCAGCTTAATCGCCCGGGAGCAGTTCTTC | many | - | TRBJ2-1 | TRBV7-2 | 12
CASSLGRGMVDEQYF | TGCGCCAGCAGCTTGGGGCGGGGAATGGTTGACGAGCAGTACTTC | - | - | TRBJ2-7 | TRBV5-1 | 15
CASSYLQRDSPLHF | TGTGCCAGCAGTTATCTCCAGAGGGATTCACCCCTCCACTTT | few | - | TRBJ1-6 | TRBV6-5 | 14
CATSGDGQETQYF | TGTGCCACCAGTGGTGACGGTCAAGAGACCCAGTACTTC | - | - | TRBJ2-5 | TRBV24-1 | 13
CSARTGGWGNEQFF | TGCAGTGCAAGGACAGGGGGTTGGGGCAATGAGCAGTTCTTC | - | TRBD1 | TRBJ2-1 | TRBV20-1 | 14
CASSASAGNYGYTF | TGTGCCAGCAGTGCTTCGGCAGGCAACTATGGCTACACCTTC | - | - | TRBJ1-2 | TRBV6-4 | 14
CSAREHTGTSGAKLAKNIQYF | TGCAGTGCTAGAGAACATACCGGGACTAGCGGGGCCAAATTAGCCAAAAACATTCAGTACTTC | - | TRBD2 | TRBJ2-4 | TRBV20-1 | 21
CASSVGVSGGENIQYF | TGTGCCAGCAGCGTAGGGGTTAGCGGGGGGGAAAACATTCAGTACTTC | many | TRBD2 | TRBJ2-4 | TRBV9 | 16
CASSQDPPSGGTDTQYF | TGTGCCAGCAGCCAAGATCCGCCTAGCGGGGGCACAGATACGCAGTATTTT | few | TRBD2 | TRBJ2-3 | TRBV3-1 | 17
CASSPTGGGIYGYTF | TGTGCCAGCAGCCCCACAGGGGGGGGCATTTATGGCTACACCTTC | - | TRBD1 | TRBJ1-2 | TRBV5-5 | 15
CASSLVPPVFPYNEQFF | TGTGCCAGCAGCTTAGTTCCCCCGGTCTTCCCCTACAATGAGCAGTTCTTC | - | - | TRBJ2-1 | TRBV11-2 | 17
CASSPGEGGAYGYTF | TGCGCCAGCAGCCCTGGGGAGGGGGGCGCCTATGGCTACACCTTC | - | - | TRBJ1-2 | TRBV5-1 | 15
CASSSRDNYGYTF | TGTGCCAGCAGTTCCCGGGACAACTATGGCTACACCTTC | - | - | TRBJ1-2 | TRBV12-3/TRBV12-4 | 13
CASSSRDRGNYGYTF | TGTGCCAGCAGCTCACGGGACAGGGGGAACTATGGCTACACCTTC | - | TRBD1 | TRBJ1-2 | TRBV11-1 | 15
CASTRTGGTGELFF | TGTGCCAGCACCAGGACAGGGGGCACCGGGGAGCTGTTTTTT | - | TRBD1 | TRBJ2-2 | TRBV12-3/TRBV12-4 | 14